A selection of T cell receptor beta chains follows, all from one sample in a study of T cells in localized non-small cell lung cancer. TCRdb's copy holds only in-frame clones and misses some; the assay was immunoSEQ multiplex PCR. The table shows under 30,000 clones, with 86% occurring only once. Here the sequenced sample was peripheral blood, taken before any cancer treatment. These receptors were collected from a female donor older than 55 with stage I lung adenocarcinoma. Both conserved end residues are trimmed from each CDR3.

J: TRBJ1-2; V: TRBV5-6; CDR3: ASSGQGTDYGYT
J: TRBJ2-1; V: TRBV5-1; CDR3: ASSSLAGGPVNEQF
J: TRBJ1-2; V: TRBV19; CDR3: ASKSPGQGQYGYT
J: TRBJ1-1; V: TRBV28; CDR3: ASILPGGSEAF
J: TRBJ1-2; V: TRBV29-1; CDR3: SVEASNYGYT
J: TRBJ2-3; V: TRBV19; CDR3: ASSVSTTDTQY
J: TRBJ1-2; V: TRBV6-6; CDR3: ASSYSAEYQYT
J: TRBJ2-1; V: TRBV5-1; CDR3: ASSSELRDRGTNSYNEQF
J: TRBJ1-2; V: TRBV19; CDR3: ATSWTATYGYT
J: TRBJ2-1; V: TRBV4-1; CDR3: ASSPGTSGTYNEQF
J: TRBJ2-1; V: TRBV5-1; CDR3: ASSLDWGGFEQF
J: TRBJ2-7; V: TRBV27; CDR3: ASSFKLSYEQY
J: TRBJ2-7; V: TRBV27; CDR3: ASRRNREGGHEQY
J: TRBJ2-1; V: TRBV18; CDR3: ASSPRQDDNEQF
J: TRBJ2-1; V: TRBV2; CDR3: ASRGGGIQGQF
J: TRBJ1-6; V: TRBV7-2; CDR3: ASSFPGSYNSPLH
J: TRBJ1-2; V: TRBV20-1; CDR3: SARTGYGYT